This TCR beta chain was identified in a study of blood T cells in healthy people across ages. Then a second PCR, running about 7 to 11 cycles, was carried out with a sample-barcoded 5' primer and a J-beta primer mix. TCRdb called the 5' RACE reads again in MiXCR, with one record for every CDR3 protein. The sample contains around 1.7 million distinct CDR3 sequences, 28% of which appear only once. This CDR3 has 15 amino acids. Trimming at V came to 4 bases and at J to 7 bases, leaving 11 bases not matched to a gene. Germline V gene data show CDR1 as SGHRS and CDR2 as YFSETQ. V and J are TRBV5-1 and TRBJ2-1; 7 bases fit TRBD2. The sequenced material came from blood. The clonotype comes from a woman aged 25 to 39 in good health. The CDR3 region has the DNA TGCGCCAGCAGCCGACGGACTAGTGAGGGGAATGAGCAGTTCTTC. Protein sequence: CASSRRTSEGNEQFF.